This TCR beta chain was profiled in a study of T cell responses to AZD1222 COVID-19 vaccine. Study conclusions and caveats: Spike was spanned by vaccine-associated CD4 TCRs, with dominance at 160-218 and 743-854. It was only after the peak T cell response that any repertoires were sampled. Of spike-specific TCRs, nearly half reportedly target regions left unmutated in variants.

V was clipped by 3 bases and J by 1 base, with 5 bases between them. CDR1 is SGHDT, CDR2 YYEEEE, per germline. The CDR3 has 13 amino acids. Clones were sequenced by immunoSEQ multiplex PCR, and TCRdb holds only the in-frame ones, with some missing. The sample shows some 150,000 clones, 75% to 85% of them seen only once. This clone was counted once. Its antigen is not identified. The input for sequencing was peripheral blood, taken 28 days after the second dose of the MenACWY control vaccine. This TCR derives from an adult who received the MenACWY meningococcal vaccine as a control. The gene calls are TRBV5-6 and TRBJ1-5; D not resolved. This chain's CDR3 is CASSSGSNQPQHF. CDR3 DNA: TGTGCCAGCAGCTCGGGGAGCAATCAGCCCCAGCATTTT.